A single sample gave rise to the 20 T cell receptor beta chains below, sequenced in a study of blood T cells in healthy people across ages (dated by TCRdb to between 2015 and 2016). Library prep was done by 5' RACE. TCRdb names Illumina HiSeq 2500 as the instrument used. The second PCR ran for about 6 to 12 cycles and used a J-beta primer mix along with a sample-barcoded 5' primer. TCRdb reran the public reads through fastp at Q25 and MiXCR, keeping productive beta chains. CDR3 protein duplicates are merged, each entry listing the most common genes and DNA. The table for this sample lists about 800,000 distinct CDR3 sequences; roughly 25% of them were counted only once. 3.7% of the sample is in the top ten clones. Separately, the same data were catalogued under a study of T cells of mothers and their children.

Sequenced sample: blood. These receptors were taken from a boy aged 5 to 17 in good health.

In this sample, this clonotype turned up a few times. A junction boundary mismatches the germline segment, possibly from a read error. The chain combines TRBV7-9 with TRBJ2-5; D unclear. This CDR3 is 15 amino acids long. In germline, CDR1 is SEHNR, CDR2 FQNEAQ (reference sequence). The CDR3 coding sequence is TGTGCCAGCAGTTTAGGTCCTAGTTCGGAAGAGACCCAGTACTTC. This sequence encodes CASSLGPSSEETQYF.

The chain has TRBV18 and TRBJ2-3; tentatively, D is TRBD2 (6 bases). Germline V gene lookup returns CDR1 KGHSH and CDR2 LQKENI. V was shortened by 0 bases and J by 3 bases, with 13 bases between the two germline ends. This CDR3 is 16 amino acids long. CDR3 region: CASSPPSGVGTDTQYF. CDR3 in DNA: TGTGCCAGCTCACCACCGTCGGGGGTCGGGACAGATACGCAGTATTTT.

The rearrangement links TRBV7-9 to TRBJ1-4; D is unclear. The CDR3 sequence is 16 residues long. V shed 7 bases and J shed 3 bases, with 18 bases lying between them. Germline V gene sequence: CDR1 SEHNR, CDR2 FQNEAQ (reference sequence). CDR3 protein: CASTTSVGRANEKLFF. CDR3 nucleotides: TGTGCCAGCACCACGTCGGTTGGGCGGGCTAATGAAAAACTGTTTTTT. The full variable domain, rest sourced from reference TRBV7-9 and TRBJ1-4, is DTGVSQNPRHKITKRGQNVTFRCDPISEHNRLYWYRQTLGQGPEFLTYFQNEAQLEKSRLLSDRFSAERPKGSFSTLEIQRTEQGDSAMYLCASTTSVGRANEKLFFGSGTQLSVL.

Only a few counts were recorded for this clonotype. The chain is built from TRBV3-1 and TRBJ2-5; TRBD2 aligns across 13 bases. The end of the DNA fits TRBJ2-7 better, so the J call may be wrong. The germline CDR1 and CDR2 sequences are LGHDT and YNNKEL (reference sequence). The CDR3 spans 17 residues. The CDR3 DNA follows: TGTGCCAGCAGCCAATCCCGGGGGACTAGCGGGGCGCGCGAGCAGTACTTC. It specifies CASSQSRGTSGAREQYF.

This clonotype was detected only a few times. The rearrangement uses TRBV18 and TRBJ2-1; D remains unclear. V was clipped by 5 bases and J by 5 bases, with 10 bases between them. Germline lookup yields CDR1 KGHSH and CDR2 LQKENI. CDR3 length: 13 amino acids. The CDR3 region is CASSTYLDNEQFF. DNA of the CDR3: TGTGCCAGCTCAACCTACCTCGACAATGAGCAGTTCTTC.

This clonotype was seen a few times. CDR3 sequence reads: CASSVVSGYGYTF. CDR3 in DNA: TGTGCCAGCAGCGTAGTTTCAGGGTATGGCTACACCTTC. The gene calls are TRBV9 and TRBJ1-2; a weak D match, TRBD1 (5 bases). Germline values: CDR1 SGDLS, CDR2 YYNGEE. This CDR3 spans 13 amino acids. V lost 0 bases and J 5 bases, leaving 8 bases between the germline ends. Full variable domain (rest looked up from reference TRBV9 and TRBJ1-2): DSGVTQTPKHLITATGQRVTLRCSPRSGDLSVYWYQQSLDQGLQFLIQYYNGEERAKGNILERFSAQQFPDLHSELNLSSLELGDSALYFCASSVVSGYGYTFGSGTRLTVV.

This clonotype occurred a few times. The chain couples TRBV5-1 to TRBJ2-5; D possibly corresponds to TRBD1 (6 bases). Germline V CDR1 and CDR2: SGHRS, YFSETQ. V was shortened by 0 bases and J by 5 bases, with 11 bases between the two germline ends. The CDR3 extends over 14 amino acids. The CDR3 protein is CASSLVQGPETQYF. The CDR3 DNA reads TGCGCCAGCAGCTTGGTGCAGGGGCCGGAGACCCAGTACTTC.

The V gene is TRBV6-5, the J gene TRBJ2-2; 11 nucleotides match TRBD1. This CDR3 region has 15 residues. The J segment lost 8 bases and the V segment lost 7 bases, leaving 9 bases of the junction unmatched. From germline, CDR1 is MNHEY and CDR2 SVGAGI. CDR3 sequence reads: CASNSGTGGMGELFF. The CDR3 DNA reads TGTGCCAGCAACTCCGGGACAGGGGGGATGGGGGAGCTGTTTTTT.

A few counts support this clonotype. The CDR3 loop reads CASLIWSNGRAATDTQYF. CDR3 sequence (DNA): TGTGCCAGTTTAATCTGGAGTAACGGACGCGCTGCCACAGATACGCAGTATTTT. The gene calls are TRBV28 and TRBJ2-3, with D hard to call. This CDR3 is built from 18 residues. V was pared by 9 bases and J by 2 bases, with 27 bases between. The germline CDR1 and CDR2 sequences are MDHEN and SYDVKM.

The chain has TRBV20-1 and TRBJ2-1, with no clear D. This CDR3 spans 12 amino acids. Looked up from germline, CDR1 is DFQATT and CDR2 is SNEGSKA (reference sequence). The germline V and J ends were trimmed by 6 bases and 8 bases, with 14 bases remaining between them. DNA of the CDR3: TGCAGTGCCTCCCAGGTTGTGGATGAGCAGTTCTTC. It yields the protein CSASQVVDEQFF.

This chain connects TRBV20-1 to TRBJ2-3, with 8 nucleotides matching TRBD2. CDR3 length: 16 residues. J lost 4 bases, V lost 0 bases, and 9 bases had no gene match. The germline V gene has CDR1 DFQATT and CDR2 SNEGSKA (reference sequence). CDR3 coding DNA: TGCAGTGCTAGAGATTTAGGACGGGGGGGGCCAGATACGCAGTATTTT. Encoded protein: CSARDLGRGGPDTQYF.

This clonotype showed up just a few times. The chain carries TRBV6-5 and TRBJ2-7; D ambiguous. This CDR3 has 14 amino acids. Germline lookup yields CDR1 MNHEY and CDR2 SVGAGI. V lost 5 bases, J lost 3 bases, and 14 bases lay in between. In DNA form, the CDR3 reads TGTGCCAGCAGTCCCGACGGAATCAACTACGAGCAGTACTTC. Encoded protein: CASSPDGINYEQYF.

In this sample, this clonotype turned up a few times. This sequence may be a read error, since a much larger clone differs from it by one base. The chain couples TRBV28 to TRBJ2-5; TRBD1 or TRBD2 may be the D gene (5 bases each). Deletions cut 6 bases from V and 4 bases from J, with 15 bases between. The germline gives CDR1 MDHEN, CDR2 SYDVKM. This CDR3 contains 14 residues. The CDR3 sequence is CASSPMGEGETQYF. The CDR3 DNA is TGTGCCAGCAGCCCCATGGGGGAAGGAGAGACCCAGTACTTC.

This sequence joins TRBV7-3 and TRBJ2-6; D gene uncertain. Per the germline V gene, CDR1 is SGHTA and CDR2 is FQGTGA. The CDR3 has 16 residues. The ends were cut back, 8 bases at V and 0 bases at J, with 14 bases in the middle. CDR3 bases: TGTGCCAGCTCGGGCTTTGATCACTCTGGGGCCAACGTCCTGACTTTC. Its protein is CASSGFDHSGANVLTF. Full variable domain (missing parts from reference TRBV7-3 and TRBJ2-6): GAGVSQTPSNKVTEKGKYVELRCDPISGHTALYWYRQSLGQGPEFLIYFQGTGAADDSGLPNDRFFAVRPEGSVSTLKIQRTERGDSAVYLCASSGFDHSGANVLTFGAGSRLTVL.

This clonotype was detected a few times. CDR3 nucleotide sequence: TGCAGTGCTAGATTCATAGGACAGGGGGCTGAAGCTTTCTTT. The encoded protein is CSARFIGQGAEAFF. The V and J genes are TRBV20-1 and TRBJ1-1; 10 nucleotides agree with TRBD1. Trimming cost V 2 bases and J 6 bases; bases outside gene matches: 6. The CDR3 has 14 residues. The germline V gene has CDR1 DFQATT and CDR2 SNEGSKA (reference sequence).

The chain couples TRBV20-1 to TRBJ1-5, with 7 positions matching TRBD1. V lost 6 bases to trimming and J lost 3 bases; unmatched junction nucleotides: 5. Germline V gene lookup returns CDR1 DFQATT and CDR2 SNEGSKA (reference sequence). This CDR3 has 13 amino acids. The CDR3, as DNA: TGCAGTGCCGACGACAGGGACAATCAGCCCCAGCATTTT. Translated, it gives CSADDRDNQPQHF.

The chain couples TRBV9 to TRBJ2-5, with D tentatively TRBD1 or TRBD2 (5 bases each). Germline CDR1 and CDR2: SGDLS and YYNGEE. V gave up 4 bases and J gave up 4 bases, with 17 bases separating them. The length of the CDR3 is 15 residues. The CDR3 sequence is CASSPEGQGRETQYF. The DNA for the CDR3 is TGTGCCAGCAGCCCAGAGGGTCAGGGTAGAGAGACCCAGTACTTC.

The chain employs TRBV19 and TRBJ2-1; D not certain. CDR3 length: 14 amino acids. The germline gives CDR1 LNHDA, CDR2 SQIVND (reference sequence). With 2 bases removed from V and 4 bases from J, the gap between germline ends came to 9 bases. The CDR3 protein is CASSILDTYNEQFF. The CDR3 bases are TGTGCCAGTAGTATATTAGACACTTACAATGAGCAGTTCTTC.

The gene calls are TRBV6-2 or TRBV6-3 and TRBJ1-5; D is perhaps TRBD1 (5 bases). The germline V and J ends were trimmed by 3 bases and 5 bases, with 14 bases remaining between them. Germline lookup yields CDR1 MNHEY and CDR2 SVGEGT. This CDR3 has 15 residues. Here the CDR3 reads CASSYRRGYDQPQHF. CDR3 nucleotides: TGTGCCAGCAGTTATCGGAGGGGTTACGATCAGCCCCAGCATTTT.

V and J are TRBV6-5 and TRBJ1-4; D is uncertain. Per germline, CDR1 MNHEY and CDR2 SVGAGI. The ends were cut back, 4 bases at V and 5 bases at J, with 8 bases in the middle. The CDR3 length is 13 residues. The CDR3 DNA reads TGTGCCAGCAGTTGGGAGGGAAATGAAAAACTGTTTTTT. Its protein product is CASSWEGNEKLFF.